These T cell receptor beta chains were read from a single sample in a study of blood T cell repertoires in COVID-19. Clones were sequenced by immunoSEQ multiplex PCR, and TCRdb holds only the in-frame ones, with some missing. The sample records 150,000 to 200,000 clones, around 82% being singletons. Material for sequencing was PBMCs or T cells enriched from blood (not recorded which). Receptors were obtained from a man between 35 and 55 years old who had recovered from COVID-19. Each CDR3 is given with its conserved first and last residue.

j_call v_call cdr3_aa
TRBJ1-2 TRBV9 CASSAGLDSNYGYTF
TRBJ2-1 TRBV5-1 CASSLTSGGIEQFF
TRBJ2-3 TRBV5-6 CASSYAGGGSSDTQYF
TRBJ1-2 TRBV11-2 CASSLGSGAGRGYTF
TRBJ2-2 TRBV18 CASSPPAGQGRGGELFF
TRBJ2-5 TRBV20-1 CSAISETQYF
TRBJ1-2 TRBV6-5 CASSYSLAGANYGYTF
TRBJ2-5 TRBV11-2 CASSLGSAQGETQYF
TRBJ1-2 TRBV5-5 CASSGDRVSSYGYTF
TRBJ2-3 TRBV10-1 CASSESAVTDTQYF
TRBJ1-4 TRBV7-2 CASSTQGTNEKLFF
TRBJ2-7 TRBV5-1 CASSSQGPSYEQYF
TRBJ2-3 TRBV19 CASSISSSGSANTQYF
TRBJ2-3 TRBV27 CASSSPGLSDTQYF
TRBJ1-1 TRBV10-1 CASSKTGATEAFF
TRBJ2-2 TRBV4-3 CASSQDRVTGELFF
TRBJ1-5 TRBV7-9 CASSRDISNQPQHF
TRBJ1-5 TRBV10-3 CAISGQRNQPQHF
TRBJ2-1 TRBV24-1 CATSDPQGRAPLGEQFF
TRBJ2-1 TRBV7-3 CASSSQGNEQFF
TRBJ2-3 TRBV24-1 CATSAPGTRFTDTQYF
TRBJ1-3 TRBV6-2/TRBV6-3 CASSFLSGNTIYF
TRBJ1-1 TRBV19 CASSSRRGNTEAFF
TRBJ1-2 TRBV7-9 CASSLYEVGGYTF
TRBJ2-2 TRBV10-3 CAISQGETNTGELFF
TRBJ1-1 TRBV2 CASIERGGLNTEAFF